A single sample gave rise to the 19 T cell receptor beta chains below, sequenced in a study of shared clonotypes between healthy human individuals. Method: immunoSEQ multiplex PCR; TCRdb's copy keeps in-frame clones and lacks some. Among approximately 440,000 clones, roughly three quarters were seen once, and the ten largest hold around 12%. Sequences were obtained from PBMCs. All receptors come from a woman aged 40-49 years in good health. Some clones in this sample may be carry-over from other donors' samples.

The chain employs TRBV7-2 and TRBJ2-7; 11 bases are a match to TRBD1. The length of the CDR3 is 15 residues. CDR1 and CDR2 (germline): SGHTA, FQGNSA. With 3 bases clipped from V and 3 bases from J, the junction kept 4 bases outside the gene matches. The CDR3 reads CASSFSGTGGYEQYF. In DNA form, the CDR3 reads TGTGCCAGCAGCTTCTCCGGGACAGGGGGCTACGAGCAGTACTTC.

This clone was seen at least ten times. This sequence joins TRBV5-1 and TRBJ2-2; 15 bases match TRBD2. Germline assignment: CDR1 SGHRS and CDR2 YFSETQ. CDR3 size: 17 residues. The V gene end was trimmed by 4 bases and the J gene end by 6 bases; junction bases not matched to a gene: 7. The CDR3 bases are TGCGCCAGCAGCCCCGCTGGACTAGCGGGAGGGGCCGGGGAGCTGTTTTTT. It translates to CASSPAGLAGGAGELFF.

This clone has ten or more counts. This chain joins TRBV19 and TRBJ1-5; TRBD1 matches 7 bases. This CDR3 region has 15 residues. J was trimmed by 5 bases and V by 7 bases; bases with no gene match: 11. Germline CDR1 is LNHDA and CDR2 is SQIVND (reference sequence). CDR3 sequence (DNA): TGTGCCAGTACCGATACGGGCAGGGGGTATCAGCCCCAGCATTTT. Translated, it gives CASTDTGRGYQPQHF.

The chain couples TRBV11-2 to TRBJ2-7, with TRBD1 matching over 7 bases. The junction had 4 bases not matched to a gene; V was cut back by 3 bases and J by 2 bases. The CDR3 sequence is 14 residues long. Germline V CDR1 and CDR2: SGHAT, FQNNGV. This CDR3 reads CASSLRGGTYEQYF. In DNA, the CDR3 is TGTGCCAGCAGCTTGAGAGGGGGCACCTACGAGCAGTACTTC.

The rearrangement links TRBV18 to TRBJ2-7, with 7 bases matching TRBD1. Germline assignment: CDR1 KGHSH and CDR2 LQKENI. The CDR3 length is 14 residues. The V gene end was trimmed by 3 bases and the J gene end by 6 bases; junction bases not matched to a gene: 8. The CDR3: CASSPEGTVREQYF. The CDR3 DNA reads as TGTGCCAGCTCACCTGAAGGGACAGTTCGCGAGCAGTACTTC.

The V call is TRBV9, the J call TRBJ2-1; D is unresolved. V lost 2 bases and J 9 bases, leaving 12 bases between the germline ends. This CDR3 has 13 residues. The V gene's germline CDR1 is SGDLS and CDR2 YYNGEE. CDR3 residues: CASSVADWGEQFF. The CDR3 DNA reads TGTGCCAGCAGCGTGGCGGATTGGGGTGAGCAGTTCTTC.

J is TRBJ2-7 and V is TRBV4-3, with D perhaps being TRBD1 or TRBD2 (5 bases each). The CDR3 consists of 16 residues. Looked up from germline, CDR1 is LGHNA and CDR2 is YSLEER. Trimming removed 0 bases at V and 3 bases at J, with 15 bases between. CDR3 protein: CASSQEAVAGYYEQYF. The DNA for the CDR3 is TGCGCCAGCAGCCAAGAAGCGGTGGCAGGGTACTACGAGCAGTACTTC.

The V call is TRBV11-3, the J call TRBJ2-7; D assignment may be TRBD1 or TRBD2 (5 bases each). Per the germline V gene, CDR1 is SGHNT and CDR2 is YENEEA. V was cut by 11 bases and J by 0 bases, with 17 bases left in between. The CDR3 length is 14 residues. CDR3 amino acids: CAASGTASSYEQYF. CDR3 nucleotides: TGTGCCGCATCCGGGACGGCGAGCTCCTACGAGCAGTACTTC. The complete variable domain, with remaining parts taken from reference TRBV11-3 and TRBJ2-7, reads EAGVVQSPRYKIIEKKQPVAFWCNPISGHNTLYWYLQNLGQGPELLIRYENEEAVDDSQLPKDRFSAERLKGVDSTLKIQPAELGDSAVYLCAASGTASSYEQYFGPGTRLTVT.

The J gene is TRBJ1-3, the V gene TRBV28; D is possibly TRBD1 (5 bases). V was clipped by 8 bases and J by 14 bases, with 19 bases between them. Germline V gives CDR1 MDHEN, CDR2 SYDVKM. This CDR3 contains 12 residues. CDR3 bases: TGTGCCAGCGTTTCAACCCCAGGGAGCCTATATTTT. Translating gives CASVSTPGSLYF.

This clone was seen only a few times. Since a far larger clone is one base different, this is likely a read error. The J gene is TRBJ1-1, the V gene TRBV28; D remains ambiguous. CDR1 is MDHEN and CDR2 is SYDVKM in the germline V gene. The CDR3 is 13 amino acids. The V gene lost 1 base and the J gene lost 11 bases, with 14 bases spanning the gap. Written as DNA, the CDR3 is TGTGCCAGCAGTTTATTAGGCACGTCAGCGGCTTTCTTT. Encoded protein: CASSLLGTSAAFF.

This sequence joins TRBV11-2 and TRBJ2-3, with 8 nucleotides matching TRBD2. Trimming removed 5 bases from V and 2 bases from J; junction bases left unmatched: 6. The germline V gene encodes CDR1 SGHAT and CDR2 FQNNGV. This CDR3 has 15 residues. The CDR3 nucleotides read TGTGCCAGCAGCCCCGGACTAGCTTACACAGATACGCAGTATTTT. It translates to CASSPGLAYTDTQYF.

For this clone: This may arise from a read error, as a much more abundant clone is one base away. This chain links TRBV29-1 with TRBJ2-3; perhaps TRBD1 as D (6 bases). Germline V gene data show CDR1 as SQVTM and CDR2 as ANQGSEA. The V and J ends lost 1 base and 1 base respectively, with 9 bases between them. This CDR3 contains 14 residues. The CDR3 spells CSVEVTGGTDTQYF. CDR3 sequence (DNA): TGCAGCGTTGAAGTGACAGGAGGCACAGATACGCAGTATTTT.

The V and J genes are TRBV28 and TRBJ2-5; D may match TRBD1 or TRBD2 (5 bases each). The CDR3 consists of 13 residues. V was trimmed by 3 bases and J by 9 bases, leaving 14 bases between them. The germline gives CDR1 MDHEN, CDR2 SYDVKM. CDR3 coding DNA: TGTGCCAGCAGTTTGGGGGACCTGTTGTCCCAGTACTTC. Its translation: CASSLGDLLSQYF.

V usage is TRBV27 and J usage is TRBJ2-7; 9 nucleotides align to TRBD2. The V gene end was trimmed by 0 bases and the J gene end by 5 bases; junction bases not matched to a gene: 2. This CDR3 comprises 14 residues. Germline values: CDR1 MNHEY, CDR2 SMNVEV (reference sequence). The CDR3: CASSLSAGGDEQYF. Written as DNA, the CDR3 is TGTGCCAGCAGTTTATCTGCGGGAGGGGACGAGCAGTACTTC.

The chain couples TRBV7-9 to TRBJ2-4; D is ambiguous. The CDR3 runs to 16 residues. The ends were cut back, 2 bases at V and 1 base at J, with 12 bases in the middle. Germline V lookup: CDR1 SEHNR, CDR2 FQNEAQ (reference sequence). The CDR3 DNA reads TGTGCCAGCAGCTTATTCAGTCTGGTTGCCAAAAACATTCAGTACTTC. It yields the protein CASSLFSLVAKNIQYF.

V usage is TRBV27 and J usage is TRBJ2-7; D possibly corresponds to TRBD2 (5 bases). This CDR3 spans 12 amino acids. Germline CDR1 reads MNHEY; CDR2 reads SMNVEV (reference sequence). Between the trimmed V and J ends, which lost 7 bases and 0 bases, there was a span of 7 bases. Here the CDR3 reads CASTGSSYEQYF. The DNA for the CDR3 is TGTGCCAGCACGGGAAGCTCCTACGAGCAGTACTTC.

V is TRBV6-5 and J is TRBJ2-1; 10 nucleotides align to TRBD2. Trimming removed 4 bases from V and 8 bases from J; junction bases left unmatched: 11. CDR1 and CDR2 (germline): MNHEY, SVGAGI. The CDR3 runs 16 residues. The CDR3 sequence is CASSSNIGTSVHEQFF. The DNA for the CDR3 is TGTGCCAGCAGTTCGAACATCGGGACTAGCGTACATGAGCAGTTCTTC.

The gene calls are TRBV6-6 and TRBJ1-1, with a tentative D call TRBD1 (5 bases). Per the germline V gene, CDR1 is MNHNY and CDR2 is SVGAGI (reference sequence). V lost 4 bases, J lost 6 bases, and 12 bases lay in between. The CDR3 runs to 13 residues. The DNA of the CDR3 is TGTGCCAGCAGTTTGGACAAATTATCTGAAGCTTTCTTT. Translated: CASSLDKLSEAFF.

Note on this clone: A read error is likely here: a far larger clone is one base away. V usage is TRBV7-3 and J usage is TRBJ1-1; unclear D gene. CDR3 length: 16 residues. V was cut by 5 bases and J by 4 bases, with 20 bases left in between. CDR1 is SGHTA and CDR2 is FQGTGA in the germline V gene. CDR3 sequence: CASSPPPTAASTEAFF. The CDR3 DNA is TGTGCCAGCAGCCCACCTCCGACTGCAGCGAGCACTGAAGCTTTCTTT.